The rows below give T cell receptor beta chains drawn from one sample of a study of cytomegalovirus exposure and HLA in healthy donors. The table came from immunoSEQ multiplex PCR; TCRdb's copy has only in-frame clones and leaves some out. The sample yields just over 95,000 clones, approximately 72% seen once. The material sequenced was PBMCs. The receptors stem from a woman in her 40s in good health and CMV-seropositive. The CDR3 runs from the conserved cysteine through the conserved F or W. A D gene is named only where the DNA matches it firmly. Clone size is not always given. Where it is, it says once, few, many or a class for expanded clones.

DNA | CDR3 | J | size | D | V
TGCGCCAGCAGCCAAGATCGACGGGGGATTAGCAATCAGCCCCAGCATTTT | CASSQDRRGISNQPQHF | TRBJ1-5 | once | . | TRBV4-1
TGTGCCAGCACAGAGAACACTGAAGCTTTCTTT | CASTENTEAFF | TRBJ1-1 | . | . | TRBV6-1
TGTGTCATCAACCCAGGGGGGGATACGCAGTATTTT | CVINPGGDTQYF | TRBJ2-3 | . | . | TRBV10-3
TGCGCCAGCAGCTTGGTAGATCCCGTATACGAGCAGTACTTC | CASSLVDPVYEQYF | TRBJ2-7 | . | . | TRBV5-1
TGCGCCAGCAGCTTACAACAGGACAACTACGAGCAGTACTTC | CASSLQQDNYEQYF | TRBJ2-7 | few | . | TRBV5-1
TGTGCCAGCAGCGTAGCGGGCATAATGTGGACAGGGGAAGACGAGCAGTACTTC | CASSVAGIMWTGEDEQYF | TRBJ2-7 | . | TRBD1 | TRBV9
TGTGCCAGCAGTGAAAGCTTTAATCAGCCCCAGCATTTT | CASSESFNQPQHF | TRBJ1-5 | . | . | TRBV6-1
TGCGCCAGCAGCGGCGGGACAGGGGGTTTAGACACTGAAGCTTTCTTT | CASSGGTGGLDTEAFF | TRBJ1-1 | . | TRBD1 | TRBV5-1
TGTGCCAGCAGTTACTCTCCCGGGAGGAGCACAGATACGCAGTATTTT | CASSYSPGRSTDTQYF | TRBJ2-3 | . | TRBD2 | TRBV6-5
TGTGCCAGCAGTTACGGACAGGGGGTTGGGGAGACCCAGTACTTC | CASSYGQGVGETQYF | TRBJ2-5 | once | TRBD1 | TRBV6-6
TGTGCCATCAGTGACGGTTATAGCAATCAGCCCCAGCATTTT | CAISDGYSNQPQHF | TRBJ1-5 | . | . | TRBV10-3
TGCGCCAGCAGCCAAGAACCCCCGGGACTAGCGGGGGACAATGAGCAGTTCTTC | CASSQEPPGLAGDNEQFF | TRBJ2-1 | . | TRBD2 | TRBV4-1
TGTGCCAGTAGTATAAGCGGGACAGATACGCAGTATTTT | CASSISGTDTQYF | TRBJ2-3 | . | . | TRBV19
TGTGCCAGCAGTCGAGAGATAGCGGGCTACTACGAGCAGTACTTC | CASSREIAGYYEQYF | TRBJ2-7 | few | TRBD2 | TRBV6-1
TGTGCCAGCAGCTCAGGATCCTACTCTGGAAACACCATATATTTT | CASSSGSYSGNTIYF | TRBJ1-3 | few | . | TRBV5-6
TGTGCCAGTAGTGGGGGACATAATGAGAACACTGAAGCTTTCTTT | CASSGGHNENTEAFF | TRBJ1-1 | . | . | TRBV19
TGTGCCAGCAGTTACTCCTGGACAGATCTTGGGGAGACCCAGTACTTC | CASSYSWTDLGETQYF | TRBJ2-5 | . | . | TRBV6-5
TGTGCCAGTAGTATAGATGGGCCAGGCACCGATACGCAGTATTTT | CASSIDGPGTDTQYF | TRBJ2-3 | . | . | TRBV19
TGCGCCAGCCACATGGTAGGCCCCAAAGAGGACGTCCTGACTTTC | CASHMVGPKEDVLTF | TRBJ2-6 | . | . | TRBV5-1
TGTGCCTGGATGGGGGACAGGGGCTACGAGCAGTACTTC | CAWMGDRGYEQYF | TRBJ2-7 | . | TRBD1 | TRBV30
TGTGCCAGCAGTCGAGGGAGCACAGATACGCAGTATTTT | CASSRGSTDTQYF | TRBJ2-3 | . | . | TRBV9
TGTGCCACCAGCAGAGTCTCGGGTATTGGGGAGACCCAGTACTTC | CATSRVSGIGETQYF | TRBJ2-5 | . | . | TRBV15
TGTGCCAGCAGTGACTCGGGACTAAGCACAGATACGCAGTATTTT | CASSDSGLSTDTQYF | TRBJ2-3 | . | TRBD2 | TRBV6-4
TGTTCCAGCAGCTTACCTTCGTCGCGCGATGAGCAGTTCTTC | CSSSLPSSRDEQFF | TRBJ2-1 | . | . | TRBV7-9
TGCAGCGTTAAGGGACAGGGACATGGCTACACCTTC | CSVKGQGHGYTF | TRBJ1-2 | . | TRBD1 | TRBV29-1
TGTGCCAGCAGCCCAGAACGGACTAGCAGATACAATGAGCAGTTCTTC | CASSPERTSRYNEQFF | TRBJ2-1 | . | TRBD2 | TRBV7-8
TGTGCCAGCAGCCAGGGGCGGATGGCGGCGAACACTGAAGCTTTCTTT | CASSQGRMAANTEAFF | TRBJ1-1 | . | . | TRBV7-9
TGTGCCAGCAGGGACAGCGGGGGTAATGAAAAACTGTTTTTT | CASRDSGGNEKLFF | TRBJ1-4 | . | . | TRBV2
TGTGCCAGCGTTAGCGGCTCCTACGAGCAGTACTTC | CASVSGSYEQYF | TRBJ2-7 | . | . | TRBV2
TGTGCCAGCAGCTTAACTAGCGGGGGCAACACCGGGGAGCTGTTTTTT | CASSLTSGGNTGELFF | TRBJ2-2 | . | TRBD2 | TRBV11-2
TGTGCCAGCAGTAGGGCCGGACTAGCCTACAATGAGCAGTTCTTC | CASSRAGLAYNEQFF | TRBJ2-1 | . | TRBD2 | TRBV11-2
TGTGCCAGCAGTTACTTGGGGCAGGGGAACTACGAGCAGTACTTC | CASSYLGQGNYEQYF | TRBJ2-7 | few | . | TRBV6-5
TGTGCCAGCAGTTATACAACAGGGGGCGTGGGTGAAGCTTTCTTT | CASSYTTGGVGEAFF | TRBJ1-1 | . | TRBD1 | TRBV7-6
TGTGCCAGCAGCTCGGCGGGAGTGGATGAGCAGTTCTTC | CASSSAGVDEQFF | TRBJ2-1 | . | TRBD2 | TRBV7-9
TGTGCCAGTTCCAGGGCGGTCCCATATGGCTACACCTTC | CASSRAVPYGYTF | TRBJ1-2 | . | . | TRBV19
TGCGCCAGCAGCCCCGGTCCCAATCAACCGGGGGAAAAACTGTTTTTT | CASSPGPNQPGEKLFF | TRBJ1-4 | . | . | TRBV5-1
TGTGCCAGTAGTATAGATCGCGGGGGCCTCCCCGGGGAGCTGTTTTTT | CASSIDRGGLPGELFF | TRBJ2-2 | . | . | TRBV19
TGTGCCAGCAACCTAGTCCAGGGACAGGGGGCTCGATATGGCTACACCTTC | CASNLVQGQGARYGYTF | TRBJ1-2 | . | TRBD1 | TRBV2
TGTGCCTGGAGTTCGGGATTGAACACTGAAGCTTTCTTT | CAWSSGLNTEAFF | TRBJ1-1 | few | . | TRBV30
TGTGCCAGTACGCCAGGGGGGCTGGCCAAAAACATTCAGTACTTC | CASTPGGLAKNIQYF | TRBJ2-4 | . | . | TRBV28
TGTGCCAGCAGCTTTGGAGCGGGAGGCCGTACAGATACGCAGTATTTT | CASSFGAGGRTDTQYF | TRBJ2-3 | . | TRBD2 | TRBV13